This TCR beta chain was retrieved from a study of T cell responses to AZD1222 COVID-19 vaccine. The wider study: Investigators merged groups given second doses at roughly 4 or roughly 12 weeks.

General study points: Most donors were white British, females outnumbered males, and clonal diversity was possibly underestimated. At 160-218 and 743-854, vaccine-associated CD4 TCRs were dominant, and they spanned spike. Researchers took repertoire samples only after the peak T cell response had come.

Regarding this clone: Its target is not known.

Assay: immunoSEQ multiplex PCR; the TCRdb copy retains only in-frame clones and omits some. The data hold 90,000 to 120,000 clones, with approximately 90% observed a single time. The CDR3 spans 15 residues. CDR1 LGHNA and CDR2 YSLEER come from the germline V gene. V lost 0 bases and J lost 5, with 10 bases in between. The source is an adult in good health. Source: peripheral blood, taken on day 0 of AZD1222 vaccination. This sequence joins TRBV4-3 and TRBJ2-2; possible D gene TRBD2, 5 bases. The CDR3 here is CASSQDPGITGELFF. The CDR3 DNA reads TGCGCCAGCAGCCAAGATCCGGGGATTACCGGGGAGCTGTTTTTT.